Listed here are 30 T cell receptor beta chains from one sample, sequenced in a study of T-cell memory formation after mild COVID-19. One entry per CDR3 protein, called by TCRdb with MiXCR from the 5' RACE reads. The sample has roughly 410,000 distinct CDR3 sequences, 24% seen once. The sequenced material came from PBMCs or a T cell subset sorted from them (not recorded which). These receptors originate from an adult woman who had mild COVID-19 (a few samples of this study predate the infection). Cell type and time point are not known.

The chain combines TRBV29-1 with TRBJ1-1; 7 nucleotides agree with TRBD1. The CDR3 covers 14 residues. V shed 2 bases, J shed 5 bases, and the junction held 8 bases outside the gene matches. Germline V CDR1 and CDR2: SQVTM, ANQGSEA. The CDR3, as DNA: TGCAGCGTTGAACCCACAGGGGTGGGTACTGAAGCTTTCTTT. Translated: CSVEPTGVGTEAFF.

V usage is TRBV12-3 or TRBV12-4 and J usage is TRBJ1-2; D not certain. The CDR3 runs 14 residues. V lost 7 bases and J 8 bases, leaving 20 bases between the germline ends. CDR3 residues: CASTATEFFRGYTF. The CDR3 nucleotides read TGTGCCAGCACCGCTACGGAGTTCTTTCGCGGCTACACCTTC.

There are many counts of this clonotype. This sequence joins TRBV6-5 and TRBJ2-6; D gene ambiguous. V dropped 0 bases and J dropped 4 bases, with 10 bases sitting between them. Germline-derived CDR1 and CDR2 are MNHEY and SVGAGI. This CDR3 region has 16 residues. This CDR3 is CASSYSSDRGANVLTF. The CDR3 DNA sequence: TGTGCCAGCAGTTACTCGTCGGATAGAGGGGCCAACGTCCTGACTTTC.

With regard to this clonotype: At one boundary the junction diverges from the germline segment, which might be a read error. The CDR3 is CDSSYSPNGPQDTQYF. The CDR3 DNA is TGTGACAGCAGTTACTCCCCTAACGGGCCTCAGGATACGCAGTATTTT. The rearrangement joins TRBV6-2 or TRBV6-3 to TRBJ2-3; D not certain. CDR1 is MNHEY and CDR2 is SVGEGT in the germline V gene. The CDR3 runs to 16 residues.

This chain links TRBV5-6 with TRBJ1-2; D ambiguous. This CDR3 is 12 amino acids long. Germline CDR1 and CDR2: SGHDT and YYEEEE. Trimming stripped 3 bases from V and 6 bases from J, with 9 bases between. In DNA, the CDR3 is TGTGCCAGCAGCTCGCGCCGTGATGGCTACACCTTC. Protein sequence: CASSSRRDGYTF.

This clonotype was detected a few times. The chain uses TRBV18 and TRBJ2-3; unclear D gene. Deletions cut 6 bases from V and 0 bases from J, with 13 bases between. The length of the CDR3 is 15 residues. Germline loops: CDR1 KGHSH, CDR2 LQKENI. The CDR3 region is CASSSGTISTDTQYF. In nucleotides, the CDR3 is TGTGCCAGCTCCTCGGGTACAATTAGCACAGATACGCAGTATTTT.

This sequence joins TRBV29-1 and TRBJ1-4; 8 nucleotides line up with TRBD1. Germline loops: CDR1 SQVTM, CDR2 ANQGSEA. The V and J ends lost 4 bases and 8 bases, in that order; junction bases with no gene match: 6. The CDR3 runs to 13 residues. The CDR3, as DNA: TGCAGCGTTGGTCTGGGACAGGCAGAAAAACTGTTTTTT. Its translation: CSVGLGQAEKLFF. The full variable domain, rest sourced from reference TRBV29-1 and TRBJ1-4, is SAVISQKPSRDICQRGTSLTIQCQVDSQVTMMFWYRQQPGQSLTLIATANQGSEATYESGFVIDKFPISRPNLTFSTLTVSNMSPEDSSIYLCSVGLGQAEKLFFGSGTQLSVL.

A word on this clonotype: One end of the junction does not line up with germline, which may come from a read error. V and J are TRBV5-1 and TRBJ2-7, with D possibly matching TRBD2 (6 bases). This CDR3 contains 13 residues. Germline values: CDR1 SGHRS, CDR2 YFSETQ. The CDR3 DNA reads as TGCGCCGGCAGCTCCCCGGGAGTCTACGAGCAGTACTTC. Its protein is CAGSSPGVYEQYF.

This clonotype came up many times. The genes are TRBV2 and TRBJ1-5; D is unresolved. V lost 6 bases, J lost 7 bases, and 19 bases lay in between. There are 15 residues in the CDR3. CDR1 is SNHLY, CDR2 FYNNEI, per germline. The CDR3 is CASRPQGKPGQPQHF. CDR3 bases: TGTGCCAGCAGGCCCCAAGGGAAACCCGGGCAGCCCCAGCATTTT. The variable domain in full, completed from reference TRBV2 and TRBJ1-5, reads EPEVTQTPSHQVTQMGQEVILRCVPISNHLYFYWYRQILGQKVEFLVSFYNNEISEKSEIFDDQFSVERPDGSNFTLKIRSTKLEDSAMYFCASRPQGKPGQPQHFGDGTRLSIL.

V is TRBV7-8 and J is TRBJ1-1, with D perhaps matching TRBD1 (5 bases). CDR1 and CDR2 (germline): SGHVS, FQNEAQ. V shed 0 bases and J shed 0 bases, with 8 bases lying between them. This CDR3 has 15 amino acids. The chain's CDR3 is CASSLAQGMNTEAFF. The CDR3 bases are TGTGCCAGCAGCTTAGCGCAGGGCATGAACACTGAAGCTTTCTTT.

This chain links TRBV14 with TRBJ2-1; the match to TRBD1 covers 11 bases. The ends lost 1 base at V and 8 bases at J; junction bases unmatched: 4. From germline, CDR1 is SGHDN and CDR2 FVKESK. The CDR3 is 15 residues long. CDR3: CASSQGTGGRYEQFF. CDR3 coding DNA: TGTGCCAGCAGCCAAGGGACAGGGGGCCGCTATGAGCAGTTCTTC.

This clonotype was found a few times. The chain combines TRBV4-3 with TRBJ2-2; no definite D call. The CDR3 has 15 amino acids. CDR1 and CDR2 (germline): LGHNA, YSLEER. Trimming shortened V by 4 bases and J by 7 bases, and 16 bases separated the two germline ends. The CDR3 protein is CASSLSAAVNGELFF. The CDR3 coding sequence is TGCGCCAGCAGCCTCTCGGCGGCGGTAAACGGGGAGCTGTTTTTT.

The rearrangement uses TRBV7-9 and TRBJ2-7; D may be TRBD2 (6 bases). The CDR3 sequence is 14 residues long. Germline V gene data show CDR1 as SEHNR and CDR2 as FQNEAQ (reference sequence). Trimming removed 2 bases from V and 2 bases from J, with 10 bases in between. CDR3 DNA: TGTGCCAGCAGCTTACGGGAGTTGACCTACGAGCAGTACTTC. Its translation: CASSLRELTYEQYF.

This clonotype has more than one count but fewer than ten. The DNA for the CDR3 is TGCAGTGCCCCAAAGAATGTGGGTGGACTCTCCGTAAGCAATCAGCCCCAGCATTTT. Translation gives CSAPKNVGGLSVSNQPQHF. The V gene is TRBV20-1, the J gene TRBJ1-5; D gene unclear. Trimming took off 6 bases at V and 1 base at J, with 28 bases between the two ends. The germline CDR1 and CDR2 sequences are DFQATT and SNEGSKA (reference sequence). The CDR3 extends over 19 amino acids.

This clonotype occurred a few times. The rearrangement links TRBV2 to TRBJ2-3, with D uncertain. This CDR3 region has 17 residues. Trimming shortened V by 4 bases and J by 1 base, and 18 bases separated the two germline ends. In germline, CDR1 is SNHLY, CDR2 FYNNEI. The CDR3 here is CASSAHFSWVGTDTQYF. The CDR3 nucleotides are TGTGCCAGCAGTGCACATTTTAGCTGGGTCGGCACAGATACGCAGTATTTT.

V usage is TRBV3-1 and J usage is TRBJ2-4, with D tentatively TRBD2 (5 bases). V lost 1 base to trimming and J lost 5 bases, with 9 bases between them. CDR1 and CDR2 (germline): LGHDT, YNNKEL (reference sequence). The CDR3 loop spans 14 amino acids. The CDR3 loop is CASSQGGAENIQYF. The CDR3 bases are TGTGCCAGCAGCCAAGGGGGAGCGGAAAACATTCAGTACTTC.

This clonotype was picked up a small number of times. The chain is built from TRBV29-1 and TRBJ2-2, with D possibly called TRBD1 or TRBD2 (5 bases each). The CDR3 loop spans 15 amino acids. CDR1 is SQVTM, CDR2 ANQGSEA, per germline. The V end lost 7 bases, the J end lost 3 bases, and 18 bases lay between the germline ends. CDR3 DNA: TGCAGCGCCGCAAAGGGACCGGGCCACACCGGGGAGCTGTTTTTT. As protein: CSAAKGPGHTGELFF.

The chain combines TRBV19 with TRBJ2-1; tentative D call: TRBD2 (5 bases). Germline CDR1 LNHDA, CDR2 SQIVND (reference sequence). Between the trimmed V and J ends, which lost 0 bases and 7 bases, there was a span of 19 bases. CDR3 length: 17 residues. The CDR3 is CASSIDPVGLARNEQFF. The CDR3 coding sequence is TGTGCCAGTAGTATAGACCCGGTTGGGCTAGCAAGGAATGAGCAGTTCTTC. The complete variable domain, with remaining parts taken from reference TRBV19 and TRBJ2-1, reads DGGITQSPKYLFRKEGQNVTLSCEQNLNHDAMYWYRQDPGQGLRLIYYSQIVNDFQKGDIAEGYSVSREKKESFPLTVTSAQKNPTAFYLCASSIDPVGLARNEQFFGPGTRLTVL.

The chain is built from TRBV27 and TRBJ2-3; D might be TRBD2 (6 bases). This CDR3 has 14 amino acids. V shed 3 bases and J shed 1 base, with 8 bases lying between them. From germline, CDR1 is MNHEY and CDR2 SMNVEV (reference sequence). CDR3 coding DNA: TGTGCCAGCAGTTTCAGGGAGGGCACAGATACGCAGTATTTT. Protein: CASSFREGTDTQYF.

This clonotype turned up a few times. The chain carries TRBV6-2 or TRBV6-3 and TRBJ2-2, with 7 nucleotides matching TRBD1. This CDR3 is 15 amino acids long. Trimming at V came to 8 bases and at J to 2 bases, leaving 8 bases not matched to a gene. Looked up from germline, CDR1 is MNHEY and CDR2 is SVGEGT. The CDR3 DNA reads TGTGCCAGCGTCAAGACAGGGAAAAACACCGGGGAGCTGTTTTTT. Encoded protein: CASVKTGKNTGELFF.

The chain couples TRBV7-9 to TRBJ2-1; 8 bases line up with TRBD2. The ends lost 5 bases at V and 7 bases at J; junction bases unmatched: 13. The CDR3 contains 16 residues. The V gene's germline CDR1 is SEHNR and CDR2 FQNEAQ (reference sequence). In nucleotides, the CDR3 is TGTGCCAGCAGCAGGAACGGACTAGCAAATTCGAATGAGCAGTTCTTC. It codes for CASSRNGLANSNEQFF. Using reference TRBV7-9 and TRBJ2-1 for the parts outside the CDR3, the full variable domain is DTGVSQNPRHKITKRGQNVTFRCDPISEHNRLYWYRQTLGQGPEFLTYFQNEAQLEKSRLLSDRFSAERPKGSFSTLEIQRTEQGDSAMYLCASSRNGLANSNEQFFGPGTRLTVL.

A few counts support this clonotype. The chain employs TRBV7-2 and TRBJ1-1; D is unclear. This CDR3 contains 14 residues. V gave up 1 base and J gave up 4 bases, with 10 bases separating them. Germline CDR1 SGHTA, CDR2 FQGNSA. The CDR3 DNA sequence: TGTGCCAGCAGCTTAGGAGGGTTTAGCACTGAAGCTTTCTTT. Residues: CASSLGGFSTEAFF.

The chain uses TRBV30 and TRBJ1-5; TRBD1 matches 11 bases. The CDR3 sequence is 15 residues long. Germline CDR1 is GTSNPN and CDR2 is SVGIG (reference sequence). Trimming took 8 bases from V and 0 from J; bases not matched to a gene: 6. In nucleotides, the CDR3 is TGTGCCACGGGACAGGGGGTTTATAGCAATCAGCCCCAGCATTTT. This codes for CATGQGVYSNQPQHF.

The J gene is TRBJ2-3, the V gene TRBV5-1; D possibly uses TRBD1 or TRBD2 (5 bases each). Trimming left V 2 bases short and J 3 bases short, with 16 bases between. The CDR3 contains 16 residues. From germline, CDR1 is SGHRS and CDR2 YFSETQ. CDR3 residues: CASSFRDPRPTDTQYF. In DNA, the CDR3 is TGCGCCAGCAGCTTCCGGGACCCAAGACCAACAGATACGCAGTATTTT.

This clonotype was counted many times. The chain carries TRBV10-3 and TRBJ1-2; TRBD1 aligns across 7 bases. The CDR3 totals 15 residues. Germline V lookup: CDR1 ENHRY, CDR2 SYGVKD. The ends lost 2 bases at V and 2 bases at J; junction bases unmatched: 5. The CDR3 nucleotides read TGTGCCATCAGTGAGCCTCCGACAGGGAACTATGGCTACACCTTC. This sequence encodes CAISEPPTGNYGYTF.

J is TRBJ1-4 and V is TRBV12-3 or TRBV12-4; D remains ambiguous. There are 11 residues in the CDR3. The V and J ends lost 1 base and 17 bases respectively, with 11 bases between them. The CDR3 region has the DNA TGTGCCAGCAGTTTAGAGGTTCGACGCTTTTTT. Protein: CASSLEVRRFF.

This clonotype has only a few counts. The chain links TRBV24-1 to TRBJ2-2; the D is unclear. V lost 5 bases and J 0 bases, leaving 9 bases between the germline ends. In germline, CDR1 is KGHDR, CDR2 SFDVKD. The length of the CDR3 is 15 residues. CDR3 amino acids: CATSALRTNTGELFF. Here the CDR3 DNA reads TGTGCCACCAGTGCTCTCAGAACGAACACCGGGGAGCTGTTTTTT.

In this sample, this clonotype turned up a few times. The rearrangement joins TRBV7-6 to TRBJ2-7; D unclear. Germline V gene lookup returns CDR1 SGHVS and CDR2 FNYEAQ. V was cut by 1 base and J by 9 bases, with 13 bases left in between. This CDR3 is built from 13 residues. The CDR3, as DNA: TGTGCCAGCAGCTTAGATCAGCAGTCAAGGCAGTACTTC. Protein sequence: CASSLDQQSRQYF.

The chain links TRBV5-5 to TRBJ1-1; D remains ambiguous. This CDR3 has 14 amino acids. With 4 bases removed from V and 2 bases from J, the gap between germline ends came to 12 bases. Germline CDR1 SGHKS, CDR2 YYEKEE (reference sequence). CDR3 sequence (DNA): TGTGCCAGCAGCCTTCGGACTGAAAACACTGAAGCTTTCTTT. Translating gives CASSLRTENTEAFF.

The V gene is TRBV24-1, the J gene TRBJ2-1, with TRBD1 matching over 8 bases. This CDR3 is built from 16 residues. CDR1 and CDR2 (germline): KGHDR, SFDVKD. J gave up 8 bases and V 4 bases, and 12 bases lay outside the gene matches. For the CDR3, the DNA is TGTGCCACCAGTGACCCCGGACAGGGATATTCGGATGAGCAGTTCTTC. Its translation: CATSDPGQGYSDEQFF.